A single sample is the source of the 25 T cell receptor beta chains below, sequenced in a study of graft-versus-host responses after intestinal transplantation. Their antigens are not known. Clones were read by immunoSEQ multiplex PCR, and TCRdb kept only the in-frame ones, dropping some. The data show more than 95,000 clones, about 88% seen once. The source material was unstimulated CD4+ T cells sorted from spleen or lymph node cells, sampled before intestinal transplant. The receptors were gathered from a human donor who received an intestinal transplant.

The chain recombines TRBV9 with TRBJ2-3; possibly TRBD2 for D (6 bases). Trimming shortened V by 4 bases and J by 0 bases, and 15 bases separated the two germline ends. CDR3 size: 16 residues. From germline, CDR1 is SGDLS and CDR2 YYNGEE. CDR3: CASSPRTTLSTDTQYF. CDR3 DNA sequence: TGTGCCAGCAGCCCGCGGACTACCCTGAGCACAGATACGCAGTATTTT.

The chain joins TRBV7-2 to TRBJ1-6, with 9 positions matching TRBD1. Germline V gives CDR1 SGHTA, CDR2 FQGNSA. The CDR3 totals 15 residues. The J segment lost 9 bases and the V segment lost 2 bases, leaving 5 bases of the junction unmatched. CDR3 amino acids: CASSLRGQGSSPLHF. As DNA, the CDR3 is TGTGCCAGCAGCTTAAGGGGACAGGGTAGTTCACCCCTCCACTTT.

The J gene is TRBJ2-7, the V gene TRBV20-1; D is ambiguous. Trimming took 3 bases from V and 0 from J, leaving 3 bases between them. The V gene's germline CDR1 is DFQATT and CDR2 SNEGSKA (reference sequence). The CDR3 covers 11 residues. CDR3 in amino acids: CSARSSYEQYF. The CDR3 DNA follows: TGCAGTGCTAGGAGCTCCTACGAGCAGTACTTC.

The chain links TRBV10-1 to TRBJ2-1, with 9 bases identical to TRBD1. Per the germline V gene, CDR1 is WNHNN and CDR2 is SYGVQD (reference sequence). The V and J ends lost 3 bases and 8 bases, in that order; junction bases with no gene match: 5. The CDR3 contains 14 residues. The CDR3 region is CASSDTGGGDEQFF. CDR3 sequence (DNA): TGCGCCAGCAGTGATACAGGGGGCGGAGATGAGCAGTTCTTC.

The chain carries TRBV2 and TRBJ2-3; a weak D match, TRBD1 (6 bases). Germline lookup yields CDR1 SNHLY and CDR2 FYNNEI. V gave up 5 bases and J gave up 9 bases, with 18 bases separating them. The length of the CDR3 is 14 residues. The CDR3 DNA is TGTGCCAGCAGTTCCGCCGGGACACTAACAACGCAGTATTTT. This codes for CASSSAGTLTTQYF.

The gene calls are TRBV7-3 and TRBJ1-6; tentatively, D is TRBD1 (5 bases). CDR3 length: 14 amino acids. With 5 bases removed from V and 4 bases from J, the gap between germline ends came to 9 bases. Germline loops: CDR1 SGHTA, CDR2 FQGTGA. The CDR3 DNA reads TGTGCCAGCAGCCTCTGGGGGTATAATTCACCCCTCCACTTT. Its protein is CASSLWGYNSPLHF.

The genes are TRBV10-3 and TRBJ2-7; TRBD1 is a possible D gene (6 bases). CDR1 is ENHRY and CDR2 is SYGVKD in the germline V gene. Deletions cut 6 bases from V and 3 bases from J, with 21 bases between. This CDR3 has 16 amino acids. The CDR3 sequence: CAISHSDSGYNYEQYF. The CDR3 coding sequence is TGTGCCATCAGCCATTCGGACAGCGGATACAACTACGAGCAGTACTTC.

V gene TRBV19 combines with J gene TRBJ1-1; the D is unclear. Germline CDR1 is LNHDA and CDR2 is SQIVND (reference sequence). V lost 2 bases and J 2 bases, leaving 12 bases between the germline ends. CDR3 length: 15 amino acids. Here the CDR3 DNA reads TGTGCCAGTAGTATATCCCTCGGTATCAACACTGAAGCTTTCTTT. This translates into CASSISLGINTEAFF.

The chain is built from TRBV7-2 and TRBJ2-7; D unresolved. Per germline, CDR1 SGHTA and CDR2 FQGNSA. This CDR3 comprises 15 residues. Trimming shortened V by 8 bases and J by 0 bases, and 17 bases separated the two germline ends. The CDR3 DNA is TGTGCCAGCGGCCCCTACGGAATTCTCTCCTACGAGCAGTACTTC. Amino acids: CASGPYGILSYEQYF.

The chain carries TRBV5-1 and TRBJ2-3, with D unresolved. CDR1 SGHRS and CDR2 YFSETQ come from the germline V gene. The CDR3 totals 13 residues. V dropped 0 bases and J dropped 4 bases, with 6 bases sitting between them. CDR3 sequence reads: CASSLGGADTQYF. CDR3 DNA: TGCGCCAGCAGCTTGGGTGGGGCAGATACGCAGTATTTT.

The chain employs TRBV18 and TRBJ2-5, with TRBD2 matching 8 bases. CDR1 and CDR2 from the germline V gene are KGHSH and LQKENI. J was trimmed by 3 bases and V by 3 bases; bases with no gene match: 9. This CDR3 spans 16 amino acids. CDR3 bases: TGTGCCAGCTCACCCGTGTCCGGGGGGGCCGAAGAGACCCAGTACTTC. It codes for CASSPVSGGAEETQYF.

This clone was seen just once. As DNA, the CDR3 is TGTGCCAGCAGCTTGGTGGAGATCCGCACCGGGGAGCTGTTTTTT. Protein: CASSLVEIRTGELFF. The chain combines TRBV5-6 with TRBJ2-2, with no clear D. The V end lost 0 bases, the J end lost 4 bases, and 10 bases lay between the germline ends. Germline V gene sequence: CDR1 SGHDT, CDR2 YYEEEE. The CDR3 totals 15 residues.

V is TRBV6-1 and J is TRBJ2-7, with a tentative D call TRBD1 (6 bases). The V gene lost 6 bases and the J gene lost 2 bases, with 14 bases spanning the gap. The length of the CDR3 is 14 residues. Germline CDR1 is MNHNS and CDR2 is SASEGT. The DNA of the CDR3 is TGTGCCAGCAGGAAGGACAGACGCGCCTACGAGCAGTACTTC. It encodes CASRKDRRAYEQYF.

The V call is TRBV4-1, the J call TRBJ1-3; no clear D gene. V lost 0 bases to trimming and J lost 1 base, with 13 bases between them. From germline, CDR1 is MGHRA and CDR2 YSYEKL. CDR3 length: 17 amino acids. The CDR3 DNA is TGCGCCAGCAGCCAAGATCGGGGAGACGGTTCTGGAAACACCATATATTTT. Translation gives CASSQDRGDGSGNTIYF.

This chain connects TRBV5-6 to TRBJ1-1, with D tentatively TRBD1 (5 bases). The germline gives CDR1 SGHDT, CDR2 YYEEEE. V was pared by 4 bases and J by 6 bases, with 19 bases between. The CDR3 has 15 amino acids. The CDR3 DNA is TGTGCCAGCAGCACGATACAGGCGGTTCACTCTGAAGCTTTCTTT. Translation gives CASSTIQAVHSEAFF.

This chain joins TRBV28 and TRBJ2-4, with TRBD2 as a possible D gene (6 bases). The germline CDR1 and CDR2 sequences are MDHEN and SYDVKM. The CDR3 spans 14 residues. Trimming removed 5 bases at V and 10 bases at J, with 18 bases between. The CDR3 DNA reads TGTGCCAGCAGTCCCGGAGGGACGGCTGTTATTCAGTACTTC. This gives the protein CASSPGGTAVIQYF. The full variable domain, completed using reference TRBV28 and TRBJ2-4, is DVKVTQSSRYLVKRTGEKVFLECVQDMDHENMFWYRQDPGLGLRLIYFSYDVKMKEKGDIPEGYSVSREKKERFSLILESASTNQTSMYLCASSPGGTAVIQYFGAGTRLSVL.

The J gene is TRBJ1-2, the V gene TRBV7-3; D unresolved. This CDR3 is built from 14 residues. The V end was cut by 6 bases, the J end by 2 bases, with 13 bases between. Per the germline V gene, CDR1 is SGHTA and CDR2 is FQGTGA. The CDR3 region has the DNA TGTGCCAGCAGTAAGGACGAGAACAACTATGGCTACACCTTC. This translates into CASSKDENNYGYTF.

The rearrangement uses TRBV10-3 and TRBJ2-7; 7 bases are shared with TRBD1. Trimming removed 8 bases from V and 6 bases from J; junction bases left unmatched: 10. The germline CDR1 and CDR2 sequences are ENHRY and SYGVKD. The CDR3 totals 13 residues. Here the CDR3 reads CAIRDRGRGEQYF. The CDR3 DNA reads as TGTGCCATCCGGGACAGAGGACGGGGCGAGCAGTACTTC.

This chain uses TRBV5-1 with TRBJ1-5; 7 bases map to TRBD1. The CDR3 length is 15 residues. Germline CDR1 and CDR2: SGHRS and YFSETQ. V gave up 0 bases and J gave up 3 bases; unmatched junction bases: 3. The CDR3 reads CASSLEGQNNQPQHF. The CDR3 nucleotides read TGCGCCAGCAGCTTGGAGGGACAGAACAATCAGCCCCAGCATTTT.

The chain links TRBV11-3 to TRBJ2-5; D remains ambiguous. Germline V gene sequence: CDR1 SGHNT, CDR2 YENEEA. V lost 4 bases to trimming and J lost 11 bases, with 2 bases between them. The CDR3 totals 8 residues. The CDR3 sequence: CASSSQYF. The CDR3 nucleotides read TGTGCCAGCAGCTCTCAGTACTTC.

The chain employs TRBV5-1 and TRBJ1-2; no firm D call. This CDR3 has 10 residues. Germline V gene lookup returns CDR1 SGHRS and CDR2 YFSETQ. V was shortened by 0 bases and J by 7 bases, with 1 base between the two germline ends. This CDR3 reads CASSLVGYTF. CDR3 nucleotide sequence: TGCGCCAGCAGCTTGGTTGGCTACACCTTC.

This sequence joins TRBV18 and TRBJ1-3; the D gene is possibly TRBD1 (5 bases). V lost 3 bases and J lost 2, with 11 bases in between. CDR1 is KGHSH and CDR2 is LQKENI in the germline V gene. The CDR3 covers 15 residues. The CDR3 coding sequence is TGTGCCAGCTCACCCGACAGCGGTCCTGGAAACACCATATATTTT. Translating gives CASSPDSGPGNTIYF.

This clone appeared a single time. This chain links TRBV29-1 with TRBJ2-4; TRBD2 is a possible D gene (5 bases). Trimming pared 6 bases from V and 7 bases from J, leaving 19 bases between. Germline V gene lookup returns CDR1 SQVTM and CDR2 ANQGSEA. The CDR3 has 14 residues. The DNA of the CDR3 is TGCAGCGTGGGAACAGCGGCCCCAAATAACATTCAGTACTTC. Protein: CSVGTAAPNNIQYF.

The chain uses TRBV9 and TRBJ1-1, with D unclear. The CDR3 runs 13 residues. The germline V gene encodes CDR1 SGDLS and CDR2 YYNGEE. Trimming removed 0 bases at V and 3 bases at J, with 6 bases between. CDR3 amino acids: CASSVGQDTEAFF. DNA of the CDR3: TGTGCCAGCAGCGTAGGGCAGGACACTGAAGCTTTCTTT. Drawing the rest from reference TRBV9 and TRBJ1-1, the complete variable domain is DSGVTQTPKHLITATGQRVTLRCSPRSGDLSVYWYQQSLDQGLQFLIQYYNGEERAKGNILERFSAQQFPDLHSELNLSSLELGDSALYFCASSVGQDTEAFFGQGTRLTVV.

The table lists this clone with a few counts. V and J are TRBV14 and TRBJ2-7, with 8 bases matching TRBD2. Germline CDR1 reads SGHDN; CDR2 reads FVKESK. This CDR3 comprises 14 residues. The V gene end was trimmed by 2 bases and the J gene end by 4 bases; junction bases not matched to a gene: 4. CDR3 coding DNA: TGTGCCAGCAGCCAATGGACTAGCTTTTACGAGCAGTACTTC. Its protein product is CASSQWTSFYEQYF.